This T cell receptor (beta chain) was recovered during a study of CD8 T cells in ankylosing spondylitis. General study results and limits: Disease-linked clones were reportedly significantly enriched in matched ankylosing spondylitis synovial fluid. What seemed typical of ankylosing spondylitis blood was a TCR beta motif built from 7 or 8 highly homologous variants.

TCRdb redid the calling of the 5' RACE reads with MiXCR, one entry per CDR3 protein. In the table there are roughly 300,000 distinct CDR3 sequences, 6.5% to 10% of which are singletons. V lost 6 bases, J lost 5 bases, and 13 bases lay in between. This CDR3 comprises 13 residues. This clonotype has at least ten counts. Its antigen is not known. The sample taken for sequencing was blood, either unsorted or a sorted T cell fraction (not recorded which). The chain has TRBV12-3 or TRBV12-4 and TRBJ1-1, with D perhaps TRBD1 (6 bases). The origin of this receptor is a male donor with ankylosing spondylitis. The CDR3 bases are TGTGCCAGCAGGGGGGGCGGGGAGACTGAAGCTTTCTTT. This encodes CASRGGGETEAFF.